The clone carrying this T cell receptor (beta chain) was detected a few times. The target antigen is unknown. This sample was taken from a study of vaccination and CD4 T cells after COVID-19. The study sequenced cultured CD4+ T cell DNA using the Oncomine TCR Beta short-read assay. TCRdb itself ran the PCR reads through MiXCR, one entry per CDR3 protein. The sample lists about 8,300 distinct CDR3 sequences, 50% occurring once. Treatment indicated: roughly 10-day PBMC culture with coronavirus spike peptide pools or control peptides (ViraFEST assay). Prior to the COVID-19 pandemic (2011-2018), the unexposed donor's CD4+ T cells were collected. After removal of 0 bases from V and 2 bases from J, the junction contained 4 bases not matched to a gene. Looked up from germline, CDR1 is SGHAT and CDR2 is FQNNGV. The CDR3 runs to 16 residues.

The sequenced material came from CD4+ T cells from blood, cultured in vitro. The TCR sequence derives from a human donor in good health. The rearrangement uses TRBV11-2 and TRBJ2-7, with TRBD1 matching over 10 bases. The CDR3 region is CASSLERGQGTYEQYF. CDR3 bases: TGTGCCAGCAGCTTAGAACGGGGACAGGGGACCTACGAGCAGTACTTC.